What follows is one T cell receptor (beta chain) and its context. The clone's antigen remains unknown. The record has no base qualities; no much larger clone is one base away. This sample was taken from a study of CD8+CD57+ T cells in acquired aplastic anemia (dated by TCRdb to the late 2010s). The study in broad terms: Extracted DNA from sorted CD4+ and CD8+ cells averaged approximately 3 ug, ranging from roughly 0.17 to 30 ug. CD8+CD57+ expansion was defined as a frequency above the mean frequency observed in healthy subjects. General conclusions and limits of the study: Approximately 31 CD8+ CDR3 sequences were found in both patients and controls but appeared to be highly expressed in patients and within the immunodominant clones of the patients. CD8+ Simpson's diversity did not differ significantly between patients and healthy controls (P=0.060).

Patients chosen for sequencing had shown expansion of CD8+CD57+ cells by flow cytometry. Every patient had a diagnosis of severe acquired aplastic anemia based on International Study of Aplastic Anemia and Agranulocytosis and Camitta criteria. At the time blood was sampled, none of the patients had received any therapy. In the study, sorted CD4+ and CD8+ blood T cells from patients with severe aplastic anemia and from healthy subjects underwent deep sequencing of TCR repertoires. In the USA, patient enrollment took place under clinicaltrials.gov protocols 00001620, 01623167, 00001397, 00071045, 00081523 and 00961064. Ficoll-Paque density gradient centrifugation was used to isolate peripheral blood mononuclear cells. CD4+ and CD8+ T cells were sorted by FACS or magnetic beads before DNA extraction. Profiling of TCR beta VDJ combinations and CDR3 sequences used genomic DNA as the template. An Illumina HiSeq 2000 was used for TCR repertoire sequencing. On the study's bioinformatics: TRBV/TRBJ rearrangement plots, CDR3 size and DJ length profiles, and Simpson's diversity index were used to assess repertoires. Whichever DNA sequence was most abundant in the deep sequencing data was defined as the immunodominant clone. CDR3 amino acid sequences were screened for sharing across subjects and were compared with published repertoires and the VDJdb database. Clones were called with MiXCR by TCRdb after fastp trimmed the public reads at Q25, and only in-frame beta chains were retained. Entries are consolidated by CDR3 protein sequence, retaining the most common genes and DNA. The V and J calls, along with clone size, are taken from TCRdb and not from the paper's own processing. For this sample there are just over 450,000 distinct CDR3 sequences; 25% to 40% appear just once. The biggest ten clones account for 0.8% to 0.85% of the sample.

The receptor was isolated from a human donor with aplastic anemia. The sequenced sample consisted of sorted CD4+, CD8+, or CD8+CD57+ T cells (not recorded which) from PBMCs.

The CDR3 amino acid sequence is: CASSDRTSGGVGDTQYF. The sequenced DNA: TGTGCCAGCAGCGATCGGACTAGCGGGGGAGTAGGAGATACGCAGTATTTT. The chain couples TRBV9 to TRBJ2-3; 13 junctional bases match TRBD2. Via the germline V gene, CDR1 is SGDLS and CDR2 YYNGEE. Inclusive of the bounding cysteine and phenylalanine, the CDR3 is 17 residues long. Only the CDR3 portion is preserved as DNA: 51 bases, with reading frame beginning at the first base. The junction shows trimming of 3 bases on V and 5 bases on J, and the gene matches do not reach 9 bases of it.